This T cell receptor beta chain was recovered during a study of metastatic and nonmetastatic thyroid tumors. The table lists this clone with many counts. Each patient went into thyroid surgery without having received any treatment. MiXCR was used by TCRdb to re-call the PCR reads. The repertoire consists of 20,000 to 25,000 clones, with more than 14% occurring once and the leading ten covering roughly 14%. CDR3 length: 14 residues. V was pared by 3 bases and J by 3 bases, with 12 bases between. The sequence came from a female donor with papillary thyroid cancer or a benign thyroid nodule (not recorded which). Some clones in this sample may be carry-over from other donors' samples. The chain carries TRBV12-3 or TRBV12-4 and TRBJ2-7; the D is unclear. Source material: tumor tissue. CDR3 nucleotide sequence: TGTGCCAGCAGTTTCGGACCAAACGACTACGAGCAGTACTTC. Amino acids: CASSFGPNDYEQYF.